Listed below are T cell receptor beta chains from one sample, sequenced in a study of shared clonotypes between healthy human individuals. TCRdb keeps only in-frame clones here, not all; method: immunoSEQ multiplex PCR. The sample holds around 1.6 million clones, 95% to 99% seen once. The sequenced sample consisted of naive CD4+ T cells sorted from blood. Every receptor here comes from a man aged 30-40 years in good health. The CDR3 runs from the conserved cysteine through the conserved F or W. Some rows mark clone size as missing; the rest say once, few, many or name a class of expanded clone.

TRBV27 | NA | CASSLIGRTGGSYEQYF
TRBV7-9 | NA | CASSLSGTGAEAFF
TRBV10-2 | NA | CASSEVSGGSNTGELFF
TRBV6-1 | NA | CASSEGYSYGYTF
TRBV10-3 | NA | CAISAGGLNTEAFF
TRBV7-9 | NA | CASSSGQGYGYTF
TRBV5-1 | NA | CASSPESNTDTQYF
TRBV25-1 | NA | CASRAKGTGWIAEAFF
TRBV11-3 | NA | CASSLGAGFTAGELFF
TRBV5-1 | NA | CASRPGSEGIGYTF
TRBV5-1 | NA | CASSPRTLNTGELFF
TRBV5-1 | NA | CASSLDRAGSYEQYF
TRBV7-9 | NA | CATQGTSNQPQHF
TRBV29-1 | NA | CSASPGGTSYNEQFF
TRBV10-3 | NA | CAISEKTGGNNEQFF
TRBV7-8 | NA | CASSLTGDFSYNEQFF
TRBV5-1 | few | CASSFPGDTQYF
TRBV5-1 | NA | CASSPWQASGNTIYF
TRBV18 | NA | CASTERDRMNTEAFF
TRBV6-1 | NA | CASSEPGTIGHTRYGYTF
TRBV10-3 | NA | CATWANTDTQYF
TRBV9 | NA | CASSVELAEQETQYF
TRBV29-1 | NA | CSVGTTNEKLFF
TRBV5-1 | NA | CASSIPTSGGAYEQYF
TRBV7-9 | NA | CASSPGTGPFF
TRBV7-9 | NA | CASSLDFGFWTSSGNTIYF
TRBV18 | NA | CASSSLASTDTQYF
TRBV10-1 | NA | CATRSGGNTGELFF
TRBV19 | NA | CASSIADTAYEQYF
TRBV9 | NA | CASSTRTGGGYGYTF
TRBV6-5 | NA | CASMVRGEAFF
TRBV27 | NA | CASSFRGRNQPQHF
TRBV7-2 | NA | CASSRIAGAGSEQFF
TRBV5-1 | NA | CASSLSGIGELFF
TRBV19 | NA | CASSIDRPGGTEQYF